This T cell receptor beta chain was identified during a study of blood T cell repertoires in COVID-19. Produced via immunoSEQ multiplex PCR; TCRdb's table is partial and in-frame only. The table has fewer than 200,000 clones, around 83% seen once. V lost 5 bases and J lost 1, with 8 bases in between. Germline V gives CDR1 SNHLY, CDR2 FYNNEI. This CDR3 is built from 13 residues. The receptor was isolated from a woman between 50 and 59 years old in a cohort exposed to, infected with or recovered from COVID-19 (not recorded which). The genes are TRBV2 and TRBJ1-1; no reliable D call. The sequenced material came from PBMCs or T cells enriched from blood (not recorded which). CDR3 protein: CASSSTANTEAFF. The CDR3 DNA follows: TGTGCCAGCAGTTCAACAGCGAACACTGAAGCTTTCTTT.